These 11 T cell receptor beta chains were all obtained from the same sample, sequenced in a study of T cell responses to AZD1222 COVID-19 vaccine. The table came from immunoSEQ multiplex PCR; TCRdb's copy has only in-frame clones and leaves some out. The sample carries around 150,000 clones, 85% to 95% recorded once. Sequencing used peripheral blood, obtained on day 0 of AZD1222 vaccination. The receptors shown here come from an adult in good health.

V usage is TRBV4-1 and J usage is TRBJ2-5, with 11 bases that match TRBD2. The V gene's germline CDR1 is MGHRA and CDR2 YSYEKL. V trimming: 0 bases; J trimming: 4 bases; junction bases outside the gene matches: 10. The CDR3 is 18 residues long. CDR3 sequence reads: CASSQDPGLAGGPETQYF. DNA of the CDR3: TGCGCCAGCAGCCAAGATCCGGGGCTAGCGGGGGGTCCAGAGACCCAGTACTTC.

The chain uses TRBV6-5 and TRBJ1-2; 9 bases map to TRBD1. The CDR3 consists of 15 residues. The junction had 8 bases not matched to a gene; V was cut back by 5 bases and J by 4 bases. Germline assignment: CDR1 MNHEY and CDR2 SVGAGI. The CDR3 region is CASSPGQGSVYGYTF. The CDR3 region has the DNA TGTGCCAGCAGTCCCGGACAGGGGTCTGTCTATGGCTACACCTTC.

In its sample, this clone was seen a few times. V gene TRBV5-1 combines with J gene TRBJ2-7; 8 bases map to TRBD2. Germline V lookup: CDR1 SGHRS, CDR2 YFSETQ. The CDR3 is 16 residues long. J gave up 1 base and V 2 bases, and 8 bases lay outside the gene matches. The CDR3 loop reads CASSLSLRGESYEQYF. In DNA form, the CDR3 reads TGCGCCAGCAGCTTATCTTTGCGGGGGGAGTCCTACGAGCAGTACTTC.

The chain is built from TRBV28 and TRBJ1-2; possible D gene TRBD1, 5 bases. The CDR3 is 19 amino acids. Trimming left V 4 bases short and J 4 bases short, with 28 bases between. Germline V CDR1 and CDR2: MDHEN, SYDVKM. CDR3 residues: CASSSGPGPSGLSLYGYTF. The CDR3 DNA sequence: TGTGCCAGCAGTTCCGGACCGGGACCCTCGGGCCTTTCCCTCTATGGCTACACCTTC.

This sequence joins TRBV5-4 and TRBJ2-3; 7 bases agree with TRBD2. Germline V gene sequence: CDR1 SGHNT, CDR2 YYREEE (reference sequence). V was pared by 0 bases and J by 5 bases, with 0 bases of the junction left unmatched. The CDR3 has 13 residues. The CDR3 region has the DNA TGTGCCAGCAGCTTGGGCGGGAGAGATACGCAGTATTTT. As protein: CASSLGGRDTQYF. Combining the CDR3 with reference TRBV5-4 and TRBJ2-3 gives the whole variable domain ETGVTQSPTHLIKTRGQQVTLRCSSQSGHNTVSWYQQALGQGPQFIFQYYREEENGRGNFPPRFSGLQFPNYSSELNVNALELDDSALYLCASSLGGRDTQYFGPGTRLTVL.

The gene calls are TRBV2 and TRBJ2-3; 8 nucleotides agree with TRBD2. The J segment lost 0 bases and the V segment lost 8 bases, leaving 1 base of the junction unmatched. CDR1 SNHLY and CDR2 FYNNEI come from the germline V gene. The CDR3 is made up of 13 amino acids. Here the CDR3 DNA reads TGTGCCAGCCGACTAGCGAGCACAGATACGCAGTATTTT. Its protein is CASRLASTDTQYF.

V and J are TRBV29-1 and TRBJ1-2; D remains ambiguous. The CDR3 is 12 amino acids. Germline V gene data show CDR1 as SQVTM and CDR2 as ANQGSEA. The CDR3 DNA is TGCAGTGGCCGGGATCCCTTTGATGGCTACACCTTC. This translates into CSGRDPFDGYTF.

The chain employs TRBV12-3 or TRBV12-4 and TRBJ2-7; unclear D gene. This CDR3 contains 13 residues. V was clipped by 6 bases and J by 3 bases, with 12 bases between them. In DNA form, the CDR3 reads TGTGCCAGCAGCGGATCCCCCCTCTACGAGCAGTACTTC. It is translated as CASSGSPLYEQYF.

The rearrangement uses TRBV6-1 and TRBJ1-6; D gene unclear. CDR1 and CDR2 from the germline V gene are MNHNS and SASEGT. V lost 2 bases and J lost 9, with 5 bases in between. CDR3 size: 12 residues. CDR3 coding DNA: TGTGCCAGCAGTGAACAAGGTTCACCCCTCCACTTT. It yields the protein CASSEQGSPLHF.

CDR3 sequence: CASSLGGPVHEQFF. The DNA for the CDR3 is TGTGCCAGCAGCCTGGGGGGGCCGGTACATGAGCAGTTCTTC. V gene TRBV6-2 or TRBV6-3 combines with J gene TRBJ2-1; D possibly corresponds to TRBD2 (7 bases). CDR3 size: 14 residues. V was trimmed by 6 bases and J by 8 bases, leaving 17 bases between them. The germline V gene has CDR1 MNHEY and CDR2 SVGEGT.

The chain recombines TRBV19 with TRBJ2-1; 14 bases are shared with TRBD2. The CDR3 extends over 16 amino acids. CDR1 LNHDA and CDR2 SQIVND come from the germline V gene (reference sequence). Trimming removed 4 bases from V and 6 bases from J; junction bases left unmatched: 5. CDR3 in amino acids: CASSTGLAGGRNEQFF. The CDR3 coding sequence is TGTGCCAGTAGTACCGGACTAGCGGGAGGTCGCAATGAGCAGTTCTTC.